Presented here are 21 T cell receptor beta chains from one specimen sequenced in a study of T cell responses to AZD1222 COVID-19 vaccine. Sequencing was performed with immunoSEQ multiplex PCR; in TCRdb, only in-frame clones are kept and a portion is missing. This table holds around 140,000 clones, 90% found once. This material consisted of peripheral blood, taken 28 days after the second AZD1222 dose. These receptors came from an adult who received the AZD1222 COVID-19 vaccine.

Here the CDR3 DNA reads TGCAGTGCTGTGGGGAACACTGAAGCTTTCTTT. Translation gives CSAVGNTEAFF. This chain uses TRBV20-1 with TRBJ1-1; D gene unclear. Germline-derived CDR1 and CDR2 are DFQATT and SNEGSKA (reference sequence). V dropped 5 bases and J dropped 1 base, with 5 bases sitting between them. The CDR3 length is 11 residues.

This rearrangement joins TRBV3-1 (or the pseudogene TRBV3-2) to TRBJ1-5; D is unclear. Germline-derived CDR1 and CDR2 are LGHDT and YNNKEL (reference sequence). Trimming took off 3 bases at V and 7 bases at J, with 13 bases between the two ends. The CDR3 length is 14 residues. Written as DNA, the CDR3 is TGTGCCAGCAGCCAGTCTCATCCTCCCCAGCCCCAGCATTTT. Protein: CASSQSHPPQPQHF.

V gene TRBV18 combines with J gene TRBJ2-7; TRBD2 agrees at 11 bases. V shed 3 bases and J 4 bases; nucleotides not matched to a gene: 8. This CDR3 is built from 16 residues. Germline V gene data show CDR1 as KGHSH and CDR2 as LQKENI. The CDR3 sequence is CASSPQTSGKGYEQYF. CDR3 nucleotides: TGTGCCAGCTCACCTCAGACTAGCGGGAAAGGTTACGAGCAGTACTTC.

CDR3 loop: CASSAGTGSYNEQFF. The CDR3 coding sequence is TGTGCCAGCTCGGCCGGGACAGGGTCCTACAATGAGCAGTTCTTC. V and J are TRBV18 and TRBJ2-1; 9 positions match TRBD1. V shed 6 bases, J shed 1 base, and the junction held 4 bases outside the gene matches. This CDR3 spans 15 amino acids. Germline CDR1 reads KGHSH; CDR2 reads LQKENI.

The chain couples TRBV11-2 to TRBJ1-5, with D maybe TRBD1 (6 bases). Germline V gene lookup returns CDR1 SGHAT and CDR2 FQNNGV. Between the trimmed V and J ends, which lost 2 bases and 6 bases, there was a span of 11 bases. This CDR3 has 14 residues. This CDR3 reads CASSLTQGFQPQHF. The CDR3 DNA sequence: TGTGCCAGCAGCTTAACCCAGGGGTTTCAGCCCCAGCATTTT.

The chain recombines TRBV2 with TRBJ2-4, with D unclear. Looked up from germline, CDR1 is SNHLY and CDR2 is FYNNEI. The V and J ends lost 1 base and 0 bases respectively, with 7 bases between them. The CDR3 sequence is 15 residues long. The CDR3 nucleotides read TGTGCCAGCAGTGAAGAGGTCCTAGCCAAAAACATTCAGTACTTC. The encoded protein is CASSEEVLAKNIQYF.

The chain has TRBV20-1 and TRBJ1-3; D is undetermined. CDR3 length: 11 amino acids. Germline V lookup: CDR1 DFQATT, CDR2 SNEGSKA (reference sequence). Trimming stripped 2 bases from V and 7 bases from J, with 6 bases between. For the CDR3, the DNA is TGCAGTGCTAGAATGGGGAACACCATATATTTT. This sequence encodes CSARMGNTIYF.

The chain has TRBV5-6 and TRBJ2-5; 15 nucleotides match TRBD2. The germline V gene has CDR1 SGHDT and CDR2 YYEEEE. The CDR3 is made up of 16 amino acids. V shed 0 bases, J shed 4 bases, and the junction held 1 base outside the gene matches. The CDR3 bases are TGTGCCAGCAGCTTGGGGACTAGCGGGGGGGCAGAGACCCAGTACTTC. It specifies CASSLGTSGGAETQYF.

V gene TRBV29-1 combines with J gene TRBJ2-5, with a tentative D call TRBD1 (5 bases). CDR1 SQVTM and CDR2 ANQGSEA come from the germline V gene. The CDR3 extends over 13 amino acids. V shed 2 bases and J shed 4 bases, with 11 bases lying between them. This CDR3 reads CSVERGLAETQYF. CDR3 DNA sequence: TGCAGCGTTGAAAGGGGTTTAGCAGAGACCCAGTACTTC.

The chain carries TRBV7-2 and TRBJ2-1, with TRBD2 as a possible D gene (7 bases). This CDR3 comprises 16 residues. V lost 5 bases to trimming and J lost 2 bases, with 16 bases between them. Germline CDR1 SGHTA, CDR2 FQGNSA. CDR3 nucleotides: TGTGCCAGCAGCCCCCGGGGGGCGGGGGCCTACAATGAGCAGTTCTTC. Translation gives CASSPRGAGAYNEQFF.

V and J are TRBV4-3 and TRBJ1-4; D is unclear. Germline CDR1 is LGHNA and CDR2 is YSLEER. Trimming stripped 0 bases from V and 5 bases from J, with 13 bases between. This CDR3 contains 16 residues. The CDR3 region is CASSQDTDGLNEKLFF. In nucleotides, the CDR3 is TGCGCCAGCAGCCAAGATACGGACGGATTAAATGAAAAACTGTTTTTT.

CDR3 in DNA: TGTGCCAGCAGTGAATGGTGGGGACTCGATTATGGCTACACCTTC. Amino acid sequence: CASSEWWGLDYGYTF. This chain links TRBV6-1 with TRBJ1-2; D is perhaps TRBD1 (5 bases). Trimming pared 2 bases from V and 5 bases from J, leaving 15 bases between. This CDR3 contains 15 residues. Per the germline V gene, CDR1 is MNHNS and CDR2 is SASEGT.

Relative to its sample, this clone is medium-sized. The chain uses TRBV7-9 and TRBJ1-2; D not certain. The CDR3 has 15 residues. Germline CDR1 SEHNR, CDR2 FQNEAQ (reference sequence). V was cut by 0 bases and J by 7 bases, with 15 bases left in between. CDR3 bases: TGTGCCAGCAGCTTAGCGTCTCTTGAGGCCTCTGGCTACACCTTC. Amino acid sequence: CASSLASLEASGYTF. The full variable domain, completed using reference TRBV7-9 and TRBJ1-2, is DTGVSQNPRHKITKRGQNVTFRCDPISEHNRLYWYRQTLGQGPEFLTYFQNEAQLEKSRLLSDRFSAERPKGSFSTLEIQRTEQGDSAMYLCASSLASLEASGYTFGSGTRLTVV.

This sequence joins TRBV18 and TRBJ2-5; D perhaps matches TRBD2 (5 bases). Trimming pared 3 bases from V and 4 bases from J, leaving 21 bases between. The CDR3 has 17 amino acids. Germline V lookup: CDR1 KGHSH, CDR2 LQKENI. CDR3 DNA sequence: TGTGCCAGCTCACCCCTCGGTATGACCGATGGAGGAGAGACCCAGTACTTC. Encoded protein: CASSPLGMTDGGETQYF.

The CDR3 nucleotides are TGTGCCAGCAGCTTCGAGAGGGGGACGGGAAAGCGTGGGGACACTGAAGCTTTCTTT. Translation: CASSFERGTGKRGDTEAFF. The rearrangement uses TRBV7-9 and TRBJ1-1; D is perhaps TRBD1 (6 bases). Germline CDR1 is SEHNR and CDR2 is FQNEAQ (reference sequence). Trimming stripped 3 bases from V and 3 bases from J, with 26 bases between. The CDR3 is 19 residues long.

This sequence joins TRBV7-3 and TRBJ1-1; 7 bases are shared with TRBD1. Trimming took 6 bases from V and 3 from J; bases not matched to a gene: 4. The CDR3 covers 13 residues. The germline CDR1 and CDR2 sequences are SGHTA and FQGTGA. In nucleotides, the CDR3 is TGTGCCAGCAGTTCCAGGGGGGACACTGAAGCTTTCTTT. Translated, it gives CASSSRGDTEAFF.

This chain connects TRBV29-1 to TRBJ1-1, with D possibly matching TRBD1 (6 bases). Germline CDR1 reads SQVTM; CDR2 reads ANQGSEA. This CDR3 is built from 13 residues. Trimming pared 6 bases from V and 4 bases from J, leaving 15 bases between. This chain's CDR3 is CSVAGGGRTEAFF. The CDR3 DNA reads TGCAGCGTCGCTGGCGGGGGGCGCACTGAAGCTTTCTTT.

The chain recombines TRBV21-1 with TRBJ2-7; TRBD1, the table's D call, was not compared with the DNA. TRBV21-1 is an annotated pseudogene. This CDR3 is 14 amino acids long. The CDR3: CASNITGVNYEQYV. CDR3 nucleotides: TGTGCCAGCAACATTACAGGGGTCAACTACGAGCAGTACGTC.

This chain links TRBV6-2 or TRBV6-3 with TRBJ2-1; 9 bases fit TRBD1. With V trimmed by 2 bases and J by 9 bases, 5 bases remained unmatched. This CDR3 has 14 residues. CDR1 is MNHEY, CDR2 SVGEGT, per germline. The chain's CDR3 is CASSYRGQGSEQFF. The CDR3 nucleotides read TGTGCCAGCAGTTACCGTGGACAGGGGTCTGAGCAGTTCTTC.

The chain uses TRBV28 and TRBJ1-4; D gene ambiguous. V was pared by 6 bases and J by 8 bases, with 10 bases between. The germline V gene has CDR1 MDHEN and CDR2 SYDVKM. The CDR3 consists of 12 residues. The CDR3 DNA sequence: TGTGCCAGCAGGATCCCCGGGGAAAAACTGTTTTTT. Protein: CASRIPGEKLFF.

The chain employs TRBV5-1 and TRBJ1-1; possible D gene TRBD1, 6 bases. V was clipped by 4 bases and J by 0 bases, with 16 bases between them. This CDR3 spans 16 amino acids. Germline V lookup: CDR1 SGHRS, CDR2 YFSETQ. CDR3 residues: CASSQNRDYMNTEAFF. The CDR3 coding sequence is TGCGCCAGCAGCCAAAACAGGGACTACATGAACACTGAAGCTTTCTTT.